This T cell receptor beta chain was obtained from a study of blood T cells in healthy people across ages. The V segment lost 4 bases and the J segment 13 bases; nucleotides outside the gene matches: 4. Germline CDR1 SQVTM, CDR2 ANQGSEA. The length of the CDR3 is 11 residues. Study conclusions and caveats: Long-lived donors had more naive CD4+ cells and higher diversity than aged donors.

With a J-beta primer mix and a sample-barcoded 5' primer, a second PCR ran roughly 6 to 11 cycles. TCRdb independently ran MiXCR on the 5' RACE reads; one entry per CDR3 protein. The repertoire has 1,100,000 or so distinct CDR3 sequences, around 43% of them found once; the top ten carry approximately 17%. Roughly 9.5 milliliters of peripheral blood were drawn from each donor into EDTA-treated tubes. This clonotype was seen a few times. Its target is not known. This clonotype was obtained from a woman aged 55-69 years in good health. The chain has TRBV29-1 and TRBJ2-1; 10 nucleotides match TRBD1. The specimen sequenced was blood. The CDR3 loop is CSVGDRGAQFF. The DNA for the CDR3 is TGCAGCGTTGGGGACAGGGGAGCTCAGTTCTTC.